Presented here are 17 T cell receptor beta chains from one specimen sequenced in a study of vaccination and CD4 T cells after COVID-19. An Oncomine TCR Beta short-read assay was used to sequence the DNA from cultured CD4+ T cells. MiXCR, run by TCRdb on the PCR reads, gives a single entry per CDR3 protein. The sample comprises about 14,000 distinct CDR3 sequences, under 75% of which are singletons, and about 6.1% rests with the top ten. The antigens these receptors bind are not known. As for treatment: roughly 10-day PBMC culture with coronavirus spike peptide pools or control peptides (ViraFEST assay). The sequencing input was CD4+ T cells from blood, cultured in vitro. These receptor sequences come from a human donor who had recovered from COVID-19.

CDR3 amino acids: CASSFWVLNTGELFF. DNA of the CDR3: TGTGCCAGCAGTTTCTGGGTTCTCAACACCGGGGAGCTGTTTTTT. The chain couples TRBV6-2 or TRBV6-3 to TRBJ2-2; the D is unclear. V lost 4 bases, J lost 2 bases, and 11 bases lay in between. Germline values: CDR1 MNHEY, CDR2 SVGEGT. The length of the CDR3 is 15 residues.

This clonotype occurred once. The V call is TRBV24-1, the J call TRBJ2-5; 7 nucleotides align to TRBD1. This CDR3 is built from 14 residues. J lost 4 bases, V lost 3 bases, and 4 bases had no gene match. Germline CDR1 and CDR2: KGHDR and SFDVKD. CDR3 sequence (DNA): TGTGCCACCAGTGATGGGACAGCAATAGAGACCCAGTACTTC. Protein: CATSDGTAIETQYF.

CDR3 in amino acids: CASSIGGREADTQYF. The CDR3 nucleotides read TGTGCCAGTAGTATAGGGGGACGGGAGGCAGATACGCAGTATTTT. V and J are TRBV19 and TRBJ2-3; TRBD2 matches at 7 bases. Looked up from germline, CDR1 is LNHDA and CDR2 is SQIVND (reference sequence). The CDR3 runs 15 residues. V gave up 1 base and J gave up 4 bases; unmatched junction bases: 5.

The chain recombines TRBV10-3 with TRBJ2-6; D call uncertain. The germline V gene encodes CDR1 ENHRY and CDR2 SYGVKD. CDR3 size: 18 residues. Deletions cut 5 bases from V and 0 bases from J, with 17 bases between. The CDR3 DNA sequence: TGTGCCATCAGTCCTCAGTCACGAAATAGCTCTGGGGCCAACGTCCTGACTTTC. Its protein product is CAISPQSRNSSGANVLTF.

This sequence joins TRBV6-1 and TRBJ2-5, with 8 bases lining up with TRBD2. CDR1 MNHNS and CDR2 SASEGT come from the germline V gene. The trim removed 7 bases at V and 2 bases at J, leaving 6 bases unmatched. The CDR3 consists of 14 residues. The CDR3 is CASNPGGAQETQYF. The CDR3 region has the DNA TGTGCCAGCAACCCGGGGGGGGCACAAGAGACCCAGTACTTC.

This clonotype showed up just a few times. The rearrangement joins TRBV6-1 to TRBJ1-5; D remains ambiguous. In germline, CDR1 is MNHNS, CDR2 SASEGT. The CDR3 runs 14 residues. With 1 base removed from V and 4 bases from J, the gap between germline ends came to 8 bases. The CDR3, as DNA: TGTGCCAGCAGTGAAGTGGCAGGAAATCAGCCCCAGCATTTT. It translates to CASSEVAGNQPQHF.

This clonotype was seen a handful of times. The rearrangement joins TRBV6-1 to TRBJ2-5; 11 positions agree with TRBD2. The V segment lost 7 bases and the J segment 2 bases; nucleotides outside the gene matches: 6. This CDR3 has 15 residues. Germline CDR1 MNHNS, CDR2 SASEGT. CDR3 bases: TGTGCCAGCATGCCGGGACTAGCGGCTCAAGAGACCCAGTACTTC. Translating gives CASMPGLAAQETQYF.

This clonotype was observed a single time. The chain combines TRBV5-5 with TRBJ2-7; TRBD1 matches 7 bases. V trimming: 6 bases; J trimming: 1 base; junction bases outside the gene matches: 7. Germline CDR1 is SGHKS and CDR2 is YYEKEE (reference sequence). This CDR3 has 14 residues. The CDR3 DNA reads as TGTGCCAGCACCCTCGGGACAGCTTCCTACGAGCAGTACTTC. Its translation is CASTLGTASYEQYF.

The gene calls are TRBV5-6 and TRBJ2-7; no clear D. CDR1 is SGHDT and CDR2 is YYEEEE in the germline V gene. The V end was cut by 4 bases, the J end by 0 bases, with 14 bases between. CDR3 size: 15 residues. In DNA, the CDR3 is TGTGCCAGCAGCCTGGTTGGAGAAACCTCCTACGAGCAGTACTTC. Protein: CASSLVGETSYEQYF.

The genes are TRBV5-4 and TRBJ2-5, with 9 nucleotides matching TRBD2. Looked up from germline, CDR1 is SGHNT and CDR2 is YYREEE (reference sequence). The V gene end was trimmed by 0 bases and the J gene end by 5 bases; junction bases not matched to a gene: 2. CDR3 length: 14 residues. The CDR3 sequence is CASSLVGLAETQYF. CDR3 in DNA: TGTGCCAGCAGCTTGGTAGGACTAGCGGAGACCCAGTACTTC.

V is TRBV4-3 and J is TRBJ1-6, with D tentatively TRBD1 (5 bases). V was shortened by 0 bases and J by 10 bases, with 10 bases between the two germline ends. This CDR3 has 14 amino acids. Per germline, CDR1 LGHNA and CDR2 YSLEER. In DNA form, the CDR3 reads TGCGCCAGCAGCCAAGATTTTAAGGGGTCACCCCTCCACTTT. Amino acids: CASSQDFKGSPLHF.

The genes are TRBV10-3 and TRBJ2-1; D perhaps matches TRBD2 (6 bases). The ends were cut back, 2 bases at V and 6 bases at J, with 8 bases in the middle. The V gene's germline CDR1 is ENHRY and CDR2 SYGVKD. This CDR3 comprises 13 residues. As DNA, the CDR3 is TGTGCCATCAGTGAGGGAGGGGTCAATGAGCAGTTCTTC. Its translation: CAISEGGVNEQFF.

The chain combines TRBV10-3 with TRBJ1-3; 10 nucleotides agree with TRBD1. The CDR3 totals 14 residues. Germline V gene data show CDR1 as ENHRY and CDR2 as SYGVKD. The junction had 3 bases not matched to a gene; V was cut back by 4 bases and J by 6 bases. CDR3 sequence (DNA): TGTGCCATCAGTGGACAGGGGGCGGAAAACACCATATATTTT. Translation gives CAISGQGAENTIYF.

This sequence joins TRBV7-8 and TRBJ2-5, with TRBD1 matching over 7 bases. Germline CDR1 reads SGHVS; CDR2 reads FQNEAQ. The CDR3 spans 16 residues. V lost 7 bases and J lost 1; bases outside the gene matches: 12. The CDR3 here is CASTKIGQATQETQYF. The CDR3 region has the DNA TGTGCCAGCACCAAAATCGGACAGGCGACCCAAGAGACCCAGTACTTC.

The chain uses TRBV12-3 or TRBV12-4 and TRBJ2-4, with 7 positions matching TRBD2. Germline trimming cut 5 bases from V and 7 bases from J; bases unmatched to any gene: 5. The CDR3 extends over 13 amino acids. CDR3 protein: CASSATSMNIQYF. The CDR3 DNA reads TGTGCCAGCAGTGCGACTAGCATGAACATTCAGTACTTC.

The chain combines TRBV7-2 with TRBJ2-7; TRBD2 agrees at 9 bases. CDR1 SGHTA and CDR2 FQGNSA come from the germline V gene. With 11 bases clipped from V and 5 bases from J, the junction kept 4 bases outside the gene matches. The length of the CDR3 is 11 residues. CDR3 residues: CACGRADEQYF. Here the CDR3 DNA reads TGTGCCTGCGGGAGGGCGGACGAGCAGTACTTC.

The V gene is TRBV7-9, the J gene TRBJ1-1; D unresolved. V lost 1 base and J lost 4, with 13 bases in between. CDR1 and CDR2 (germline): SEHNR, FQNEAQ (reference sequence). The CDR3 is made up of 15 amino acids. The CDR3 here is CASSLDLGITTEAFF. The DNA of the CDR3 is TGTGCCAGCAGCTTAGACCTGGGGATAACCACTGAAGCTTTCTTT. Full variable domain (rest looked up from reference TRBV7-9 and TRBJ1-1): DTGVSQNPRHKITKRGQNVTFRCDPISEHNRLYWYRQTLGQGPEFLTYFQNEAQLEKSRLLSDRFSAERPKGSFSTLEIQRTEQGDSAMYLCASSLDLGITTEAFFGQGTRLTVV.